Listed below are T cell receptor beta chains from one sample, sequenced in a study of blood T cell repertoires in COVID-19. The table came from immunoSEQ multiplex PCR; TCRdb's copy has only in-frame clones and leaves some out. In the table there are approximately 210,000 clones, approximately 86% of which are singletons. Sequencing was carried out using peripheral blood. The receptors here all came from a man aged 60 to 75 with COVID-19, enrolled during active disease. The CDR3 runs from the conserved cysteine through the conserved F or W. A D gene is named only where the DNA matches it firmly. Clone size is given for some rows only: seen once, a few or many times, or a class if the clone is expanded.

CDR3 protein	CDR3 DNA	J gene	V gene	clone size	D gene
CASSKGTGVANYGYTF	TGTGCCAGCAGTAAAGGGACAGGGGTCGCTAACTATGGCTACACCTTC	TRBJ1-2	TRBV6-6	NA	TRBD1
CASSYPRRSGSPYEQYF	TGTGCCAGCAGTTACCCCCGGCGCTCAGGCTCCCCTTACGAGCAGTACTTC	TRBJ2-7	TRBV6-2/TRBV6-3	NA	NA
CASSVTFSGANVLTF	TGTGCCAGCAGTGTCACATTCTCTGGGGCCAACGTCCTGACTTTC	TRBJ2-6	TRBV28	NA	NA
CASSWDRINEQFF	TGCGCCAGCAGCTGGGACAGAATCAATGAGCAGTTCTTC	TRBJ2-1	TRBV5-1	NA	TRBD1
CASSLTGQPNQPQHF	TGTGCCAGCAGCTTGACAGGGCAGCCCAATCAGCCCCAGCATTTT	TRBJ1-5	TRBV7-2	few	TRBD1
CASRTSGGNSPLHF	TGTGCCAGCAGGACTTCAGGGGGTAATTCACCCCTCCACTTT	TRBJ1-6	TRBV2	NA	TRBD1
CASSSFGQSYNEQFF	TGTGCCAGCAGTTCCTTTGGACAGAGCTACAATGAGCAGTTCTTC	TRBJ2-1	TRBV6-2/TRBV6-3	NA	NA
CASSLASGRYEQYF	TGTGCCAGCAGTTTAGCTAGCGGGAGATACGAGCAGTACTTC	TRBJ2-7	TRBV28	NA	TRBD2
CASRGLAGGPGGEQYF	TGTGCCAGCAGGGGACTAGCGGGAGGGCCGGGGGGAGAGCAGTACTTC	TRBJ2-7	TRBV5-4	few	TRBD2
CASSADSSGANVLTF	TGTGCCAGCTCAGCGGACAGCTCTGGGGCCAACGTCCTGACTTTC	TRBJ2-6	TRBV18	NA	NA
CASRPQGINGYTF	TGTGCCAGCAGACCACAGGGTATCAATGGCTACACCTTC	TRBJ1-2	TRBV25-1	NA	NA
CASSFQGGGEQFF	TGTGCCAGCAGTTTTCAGGGGGGCGGTGAGCAGTTCTTC	TRBJ2-1	TRBV12-3/TRBV12-4	once	NA
CASSLAYSFPYEQYF	TGTGCCAGCAGCTTAGCGTATTCCTTCCCCTACGAGCAGTACTTC	TRBJ2-7	TRBV7-8	few	NA
CASSLDRDPYNEQFF	TGTGCCAGCAGCTTGGACAGGGACCCCTACAATGAGCAGTTCTTC	TRBJ2-1	TRBV5-5	NA	NA
CASSLYRGGSSEQYF	TGTGCCAGCAGCTTGTATAGGGGAGGGTCGAGCGAGCAGTACTTC	TRBJ2-7	TRBV7-2	NA	TRBD2
CASSTSGLMREKLFF	TGTGCCAGCAGCACCTCTGGACTAATGAGGGAAAAACTGTTTTTT	TRBJ1-4	TRBV7-9	NA	NA
CASSLGPTEDSPLHF	TGCGCCAGCAGCTTGGGGCCTACGGAGGATTCACCCCTCCACTTT	TRBJ1-6	TRBV5-1	NA	NA
CASSLFGTGEAFF	TGTGCCAGCAGTTTGTTTGGAACGGGGGAGGCTTTCTTT	TRBJ1-1	TRBV27	NA	NA
CASSLTGLNQPQHF	TGTGCCAGCAGCCTGACAGGCCTCAATCAGCCCCAGCATTTT	TRBJ1-5	TRBV6-5	NA	NA
CAISEEPRGQPQHF	TGTGCCATCAGTGAGGAACCCCGGGGTCAGCCCCAGCATTTT	TRBJ1-5	TRBV10-3	NA	NA
CASSSVLNIYNSPLHF	TGTGCCAGCAGTTCAGTCCTCAACATCTATAATTCACCCCTCCACTTT	TRBJ1-6	TRBV6-5	NA	NA
CASSLQGSKNIQYF	TGTGCCAGCAGTCTACAGGGATCCAAAAACATTCAGTACTTC	TRBJ2-4	TRBV27	NA	NA
CASSLAGGGGETQYF	TGCGCCAGCAGCTTGGCCGGGGGAGGAGGTGAGACCCAGTACTTC	TRBJ2-5	TRBV5-1	NA	NA
CASTPGGGSYEQYF	TGTGCCAGTACCCCAGGTGGCGGGAGCTACGAGCAGTACTTC	TRBJ2-7	TRBV19	NA	TRBD2
CASSGPLAIYEQYF	TGTGCCAGCAGCGGCCCCCTAGCGATCTACGAGCAGTACTTC	TRBJ2-7	TRBV7-9	NA	NA
CASSLAVSYGYTF	TGTGCCAGCAGCTTGGCAGTCAGCTATGGCTACACCTTC	TRBJ1-2	TRBV5-6	NA	NA
CSVVLRGYGYTF	TGCAGCGTTGTGCTCAGGGGGTATGGCTACACCTTC	TRBJ1-2	TRBV29-1	NA	TRBD1
CAIRQGSHTGELFF	TGTGCCATCCGACAGGGGAGTCACACCGGGGAGCTGTTTTTT	TRBJ2-2	TRBV19	NA	TRBD1
CASSESTGEKLFF	TGCGCCAGCAGTGAGTCAACAGGGGAAAAACTGTTTTTT	TRBJ1-4	TRBV10-1	few	NA
CASSFPTQGGGGYSNQPQHF	TGTGCCAGCAGTTTTCCCACCCAGGGGGGCGGCGGCTATAGCAATCAGCCCCAGCATTTT	TRBJ1-5	TRBV28	few	TRBD1